A single sample is the source of the 15 T cell receptor beta chains below, sequenced in a study of CD4 T cells in relation to SARS-CoV-2 and coronaviruses. These receptors lack a known antigen. CD4+ T cells from unexposed donors were obtained before the COVID-19 pandemic (2011-2018). CD4+ T cells were isolated from the cells after around 9 days of culture. Profiling relied on immunoSEQ multiplex PCR, and the TCRdb table lists in-frame clones only, not all of them. The sample has approximately 27,000 clones, over 70% seen once; the top ten hold 13%. The sequenced sample was CD4+ T cells from PBMCs, cultured in vitro. The source is a human donor in good health.

This clone has more than one count but fewer than ten. The chain links TRBV18 to TRBJ1-2, with TRBD1 as a possible D gene (5 bases). The CDR3 has 14 amino acids. Germline loops: CDR1 KGHSH, CDR2 LQKENI. V lost 2 bases and J 4 bases, leaving 11 bases between the germline ends. CDR3 sequence (DNA): TGTGCCAGCTCACCAGGTGAGACAGTCTATGGCTACACCTTC. This encodes CASSPGETVYGYTF.

The chain recombines TRBV2 with TRBJ1-6; no clear D gene. This CDR3 comprises 14 residues. Germline lookup yields CDR1 SNHLY and CDR2 FYNNEI. Between the trimmed V and J ends, which lost 7 bases and 7 bases, there was a span of 14 bases. In DNA form, the CDR3 reads TGTGCCAGCACCTCGGGCAGTTTAAATTCACCCCTCCACTTT. It translates to CASTSGSLNSPLHF.

This chain links TRBV3-1 (or the pseudogene TRBV3-2) with TRBJ1-2, with D possibly TRBD1 on 6 matching bases. CDR1 is LGHDT and CDR2 is YNNKEL in the germline V gene (reference sequence). CDR3 length equals 14 residues. V was clipped by 4 bases and J by 4 bases, with 13 bases between them. The CDR3 DNA follows: TGTGCCAGCAGCCTTTCAACAGGGCGCTATGGCTACACCTTC. It encodes CASSLSTGRYGYTF.

DNA of the CDR3: TGTGCCAGCAGCTCAGGGGGGGGGCCAGATACGCAGTATTTT. Translating it yields CASSSGGGPDTQYF. The chain is built from TRBV11-2 and TRBJ2-3; D is possibly TRBD1 or TRBD2 (7 bases each). This CDR3 has 14 amino acids. The germline gives CDR1 SGHAT, CDR2 FQNNGV. V was shortened by 4 bases and J by 4 bases, with 12 bases between the two germline ends. Supplemented by reference TRBV11-2 and TRBJ2-3, the full variable domain reads EAGVAQSPRYKIIEKRQSVAFWCNPISGHATLYWYQQILGQGPKLLIQFQNNGVVDDSQLPKDRFSAERLKGVDSTLKIQPAKLEDSAVYLCASSSGGGPDTQYFGPGTRLTVL.

The chain links TRBV5-1 to TRBJ1-1, with D possibly being TRBD1 (5 bases). The length of the CDR3 is 13 residues. V dropped 3 bases and J dropped 4 bases, with 10 bases sitting between them. CDR1 and CDR2 (germline): SGHRS, YFSETQ. The CDR3 protein is CASSYDSITEAFF. CDR3 nucleotides: TGCGCCAGCAGCTACGACAGCATCACTGAAGCTTTCTTT.

CDR3 sequence reads: CASSMPGLVEVGELFF. The DNA of the CDR3 is TGTGCCAGTAGTATGCCGGGACTAGTGGAAGTCGGGGAGCTGTTTTTT. The J gene is TRBJ2-2, the V gene TRBV19, with 8 bases fitting TRBD2. Germline lookup yields CDR1 LNHDA and CDR2 SQIVND (reference sequence). The CDR3 length is 16 residues. The V gene end was trimmed by 3 bases and the J gene end by 7 bases; junction bases not matched to a gene: 10.

The V and J genes are TRBV25-1 and TRBJ2-7; TRBD2 matches 8 bases. The CDR3 runs 15 residues. V lost 3 bases, J lost 5 bases, and 9 bases stayed unmatched. Germline CDR1 is MGHDK and CDR2 is SYGVNS. DNA for the CDR3: TGTGCCAGCAGTGACCCCGGGGGGACTAGGAACGAGCAGTACTTC. Translated, it gives CASSDPGGTRNEQYF.

The chain has TRBV5-1 and TRBJ2-2; 7 bases match TRBD2. CDR1 SGHRS and CDR2 YFSETQ come from the germline V gene. V gave up 4 bases and J gave up 7 bases; unmatched junction bases: 19. The CDR3 spans 18 residues. CDR3 in amino acids: CASSPRGVAGVFGGELFF. The CDR3 region has the DNA TGCGCCAGCAGCCCGCGGGGTGTCGCGGGAGTCTTTGGCGGGGAGCTGTTTTTT.

The genes are TRBV11-2 and TRBJ2-1; D might be TRBD2 (6 bases). CDR1 is SGHAT and CDR2 is FQNNGV in the germline V gene. The V gene lost 5 bases and the J gene lost 4 bases, with 12 bases spanning the gap. The CDR3 loop spans 14 amino acids. CDR3 bases: TGTGCCAGCAGCCCCCAGGACTATTACAATGAGCAGTTCTTC. This encodes CASSPQDYYNEQFF.

The rearrangement joins TRBV7-9 to TRBJ2-3; 8 nucleotides line up with TRBD1. V was pared by 5 bases and J by 6 bases, with 10 bases of the junction left unmatched. The length of the CDR3 is 15 residues. Germline loops: CDR1 SEHNR, CDR2 FQNEAQ (reference sequence). CDR3 DNA sequence: TGTGCCAGCAGCCCAGTTGGACAGGGTGGGGATACGCAGTATTTT. Protein: CASSPVGQGGDTQYF.

The rearrangement joins TRBV5-1 to TRBJ1-2; tentatively, D is TRBD1 (5 bases). The germline V gene has CDR1 SGHRS and CDR2 YFSETQ. The CDR3 spans 12 residues. With 4 bases removed from V and 8 bases from J, the gap between germline ends came to 12 bases. The CDR3 loop is CASSASGLGYTF. The CDR3 bases are TGCGCCAGCAGCGCGTCGGGGCTCGGCTACACCTTC.

CDR3 residues: CASSQGMGETQYF. CDR3 bases: TGCGCCAGCAGCCAGGGGATGGGGGAGACCCAGTACTTC. The chain uses TRBV4-3 and TRBJ2-5, with D uncertain. Germline loops: CDR1 LGHNA, CDR2 YSLEER. This CDR3 comprises 13 residues. Trimming took 3 bases from V and 5 from J, leaving 10 bases between them.

In this sample, this clone turned up once. V gene TRBV4-1 combines with J gene TRBJ2-7; perhaps TRBD2 as D (5 bases). This CDR3 spans 16 amino acids. The germline V gene has CDR1 MGHRA and CDR2 YSYEKL. V lost 0 bases to trimming and J lost 0 bases, with 12 bases between them. The CDR3 loop is CASSQDESSASYEQYF. The CDR3 region has the DNA TGCGCCAGCAGCCAAGATGAGAGTAGCGCCTCCTACGAGCAGTACTTC.

The chain carries TRBV18 and TRBJ2-2; D is ambiguous. Germline V lookup: CDR1 KGHSH, CDR2 LQKENI. Deletions cut 0 bases from V and 5 bases from J, with 10 bases between. The CDR3 covers 15 residues. The CDR3, as DNA: TGTGCCAGCTCACCACCCCTCGATCGTACCGGGGAGCTGTTTTTT. Amino acids: CASSPPLDRTGELFF. Combining the CDR3 with reference TRBV18 and TRBJ2-2 gives the whole variable domain NAGVMQNPRHLVRRRGQEARLRCSPMKGHSHVYWYRQLPEEGLKFMVYLQKENIIDESGMPKERFSAEFPKEGPSILRIQQVVRGDSAAYFCASSPPLDRTGELFFGEGSRLTVL.

This clone was detected a few times. The gene calls are TRBV7-2 and TRBJ1-5; TRBD1 is a possible D gene (6 bases). This CDR3 spans 13 amino acids. Germline CDR1 reads SGHTA; CDR2 reads FQGNSA. The V end lost 1 base, the J end lost 9 bases, and 10 bases lay between the germline ends. DNA for the CDR3: TGTGCCAGCAGCTTAGAACAGGGTTCGCCCCAGCATTTT. Its translation: CASSLEQGSPQHF.